This TCR beta chain was profiled in a study of T cell repertoires in cytomegalovirus infection. About the research overall: The public TCR beta signatures pointed to both CMV infection and matching HLA type. General study findings and limits: Ex vivo, HLA-C-restricted CMV-specific TCR beta clonotypes prevailed over the rest of the response. Cumulative frequency of public TCR beta families picked out carriers of CMV plus the relevant HLA.

Using its own MiXCR run on the reads, TCRdb lists one record per CDR3 protein. In the table there are about 230,000 distinct CDR3 sequences, roughly 23% of which are singletons. This clonotype was observed at least ten times. Its specificity is unknown. V lost 2 bases to trimming and J lost 1 base, with 5 bases between them. The CDR3 contains 13 residues. Germline-derived CDR1 and CDR2 are SEHNR and FQNEAQ (reference sequence). Source material: CD8+ T cells from PBMCs. The clonotype was recovered from a human donor in good health (CMV status not recorded). Some clones in this sample may be carry-over from other donors' samples. The chain joins TRBV7-9 to TRBJ1-1; D gene uncertain. DNA of the CDR3: TGTGCCAGCAGCTTATGGGCGAACACTGAAGCTTTCTTT. This gives the protein CASSLWANTEAFF.